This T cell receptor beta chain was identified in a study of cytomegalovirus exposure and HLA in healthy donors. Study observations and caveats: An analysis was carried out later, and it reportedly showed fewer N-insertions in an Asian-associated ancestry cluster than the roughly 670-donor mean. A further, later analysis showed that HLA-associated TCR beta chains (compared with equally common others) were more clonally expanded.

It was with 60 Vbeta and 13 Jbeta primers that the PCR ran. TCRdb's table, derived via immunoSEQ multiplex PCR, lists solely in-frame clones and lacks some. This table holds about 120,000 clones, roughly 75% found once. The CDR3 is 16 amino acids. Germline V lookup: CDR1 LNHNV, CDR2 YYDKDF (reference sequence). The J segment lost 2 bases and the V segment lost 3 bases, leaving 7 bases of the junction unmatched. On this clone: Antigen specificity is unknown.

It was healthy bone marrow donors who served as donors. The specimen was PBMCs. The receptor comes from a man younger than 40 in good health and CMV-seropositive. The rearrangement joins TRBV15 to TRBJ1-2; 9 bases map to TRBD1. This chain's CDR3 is CATSRLGQGQNYGYTF. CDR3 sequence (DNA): TGTGCCACCAGCAGGCTAGGACAGGGGCAAAACTATGGCTACACCTTC.